This T cell receptor (beta chain) was sequenced for a study of shared clonotypes between healthy human individuals. This CDR3 has 14 residues. The ends were cut back, 6 bases at V and 6 bases at J, with 16 bases in the middle. The germline V gene encodes CDR1 SGHTS and CDR2 YDEGEE. Loaded into unsorted PBMC replicate PCRs was roughly 310 ng DNA, 30,000 or so T cell genomes. The method was immunoSEQ multiplex PCR; TCRdb's version includes in-frame clones alone and lacks a portion of them. The sample includes about 99,000 clones, about 45% of them seen just once. The sequence derives from a woman between 35 and 50 years old in good health. Some clones in this sample may be carry-over from other donors' samples. The chain has TRBV5-8 and TRBJ1-5; D is unclear. The sequenced sample consisted of PBMCs. This CDR3 is CASNRSGSGQPQHF. DNA for the CDR3: TGTGCCAGCAACCGAAGCGGGTCTGGTCAGCCCCAGCATTTT.